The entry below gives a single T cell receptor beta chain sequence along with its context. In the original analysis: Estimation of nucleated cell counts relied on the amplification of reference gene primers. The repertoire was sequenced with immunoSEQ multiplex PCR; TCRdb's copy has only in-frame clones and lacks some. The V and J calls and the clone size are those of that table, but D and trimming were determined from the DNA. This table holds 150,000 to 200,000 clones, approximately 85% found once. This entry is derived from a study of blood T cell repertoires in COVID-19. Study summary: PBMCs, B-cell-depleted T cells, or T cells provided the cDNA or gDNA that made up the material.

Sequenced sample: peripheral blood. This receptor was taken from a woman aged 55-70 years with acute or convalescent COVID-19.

This CDR3 reads CASSYSVGGGYTF. Here the CDR3 DNA reads TGTGCCAGCAGTTACTCAGTTGGGGGCGGCTACACCTTC. This sequence joins TRBV6-5 and TRBJ1-2, with D maybe TRBD1 (6 bases). V lost 0 bases, J lost 8 bases, and 10 bases lay in between. This CDR3 has 13 residues. Germline CDR1 is MNHEY and CDR2 is SVGAGI.